This T cell receptor (beta chain) was captured in a study of blood T cell repertoires in COVID-19 (dated by TCRdb to 2019 to 2021). At the level of the whole study: Samples covering the acute and convalescent phases of COVID-19 were provided by collaborators in the United States, Italy and Spain. The material from the prospective study consisted of cDNA or gDNA derived from T cells, B-cell-depleted T cells, or PBMCs. The dataset comprised deeply sampled blood TCRbeta repertoires from subjects exposed to, actively infected with, or recovered from COVID-19. The repertoires were made available in a free public database intended to serve as a resource for research on the immune response to SARS-CoV-2. The samples were drawn from two sources: the first 160 participants of the ongoing ImmuneRACE study, and 1,254 subjects contributed by 6 global collaborators. Sample metadata almost always included a de-identified subject ID, COVID-19 status, age in years and sex. HLA class I and class II types, where available, came from metadata supplied by the sample provider rather than from assay-based typing.

The immunoSEQ Assay, a bias-controlled multiplex PCR, was used to amplify TCRbeta CDR3 regions from genomic DNA. The paper's data handling went like this. Within the assay, amplification of reference gene primers was used to estimate how many nucleated cells each sample contained. Sequence reads were collapsed and filtered to measure the absolute abundance of every unique TCRbeta CDR3 rearrangement. For each sample, productive Simpson clonality was calculated as the square root of Simpson's diversity index across productive rearrangements. Not all clones reach the TCRdb copy of this immuneACCESS table, which keeps in-frame sequences only. Checked studies attribute under half of the gap to unresolved V genes and leave the rest unexplained. That table furnishes V, J and clone size, whereas the DNA furnished D and trimming. The sample table records under 300,000 clones; roughly 82% of these occur just once. The top ten hold 4.9% of the sample.

As to this clone: Its antigen specificity is not known. Qualities for individual bases were not recorded, and no much larger clone is one base off.

From the germline V gene, CDR1 is SGHRS and CDR2 is YFSETQ. V sheds 2 bases and J sheds 6 bases, leaving 13 bases between their ends. The cysteine opens and the phenylalanine closes a CDR3 of 14 amino acids. Only the CDR3 region is kept as DNA, spanning 42 bases read in frame from base 1. Broad study findings and their caveats: Clinical and demographic metadata were provided uncurated, with the amount varying by source and participant.

Whole blood was collected in K2EDTA tubes by collaborating institutions according to the institutions' own protocols. Collaborator samples were shipped for TCRbeta analysis as frozen whole blood, isolated PBMCs, or DNA extracted from either sample type. The V gene is TRBV5-1 and the J gene is TRBJ2-3; TRBD2 might be the D gene, on 6 matching bases. The sequence was obtained from a woman at least 80 years old with active or convalescent COVID-19. The specimen sequenced was peripheral blood. The DNA sequence is given as TGCGCCAGCAGCTTTAACGGAGGGTGGGATACGCAGTATTTT. It specifies CASSFNGGWDTQYF.